Each of the 32 T cell receptor beta chains below was sequenced from the same sample in a study of CD8 T cells in Susac syndrome. An input of roughly 0.5 to 1 ug of RNA was subjected to reverse transcription using random hexamers. TCRdb reanalysed the immunoSEQ multiplex PCR reads using MiXCR and keeps one entry per CDR3 protein. The sample gives fewer than 85,000 distinct CDR3 sequences, approximately 95% of which show up once; under 0.5% is in the top ten. The sequenced material came from CD8+ T cells from PBMCs. These receptors were obtained from a human donor with Susac syndrome.

The rearrangement links TRBV9 to TRBJ2-5; no firm D call. This CDR3 contains 13 residues. V gave up 3 bases and J gave up 5 bases, with 11 bases separating them. Germline CDR1 SGDLS, CDR2 YYNGEE. CDR3 amino acids: CASSDPLWETQYF. The CDR3 nucleotides are TGTGCCAGCAGCGACCCTCTATGGGAGACCCAGTACTTC.

V and J are TRBV4-1 and TRBJ2-7; D is possibly TRBD1 (6 bases). This CDR3 is built from 16 residues. The V end lost 0 bases, the J end lost 2 bases, and 14 bases lay between the germline ends. Germline V gene lookup returns CDR1 MGHRA and CDR2 YSYEKL. The CDR3 region is CASSQDPAGVAYEQYF. CDR3 DNA: TGCGCCAGCAGCCAAGACCCAGCAGGGGTGGCCTACGAGCAGTACTTC.

V usage is TRBV4-2 and J usage is TRBJ1-2; 7 bases match TRBD1. This CDR3 is built from 15 residues. The germline gives CDR1 LGHNA, CDR2 YNFKEQ. V lost 4 bases to trimming and J lost 4 bases; unmatched junction nucleotides: 9. CDR3 loop: CASSLGEGGFYGYTF. Written as DNA, the CDR3 is TGTGCCAGCAGCCTCGGAGAAGGGGGCTTCTATGGCTACACCTTC.

This clonotype was counted a single time. The rearrangement uses TRBV20-1 and TRBJ2-1; the D gene is possibly TRBD2 (5 bases). In germline, CDR1 is DFQATT, CDR2 SNEGSKA (reference sequence). The CDR3 has 17 residues. V lost 1 base and J 6 bases, leaving 22 bases between the germline ends. The CDR3 loop reads CSARVTITGPRANEQFF. As DNA, the CDR3 is TGCAGTGCTAGAGTAACAATAACTGGTCCGAGGGCCAATGAGCAGTTCTTC.

This chain joins TRBV18 and TRBJ2-1; weak D call: TRBD1 (5 bases). This CDR3 spans 15 amino acids. Trimming cost V 2 bases and J 8 bases, with 16 bases left between them. In germline, CDR1 is KGHSH, CDR2 LQKENI. The CDR3 sequence: CASSPEAFRGDEQFF. CDR3 sequence (DNA): TGTGCCAGCTCACCAGAGGCATTTAGGGGCGATGAGCAGTTCTTC.

The chain uses TRBV27 and TRBJ1-1; the D is unclear. The CDR3 totals 13 residues. CDR1 is MNHEY, CDR2 SMNVEV, per germline (reference sequence). V gave up 5 bases and J gave up 0 bases, with 7 bases separating them. As DNA, the CDR3 is TGTGCCAGCAGTCAATACTTGAACACTGAAGCTTTCTTT. This codes for CASSQYLNTEAFF.

The J gene is TRBJ2-6, the V gene TRBV12-3 or TRBV12-4; a possible D gene is TRBD2 (6 bases). The CDR3 extends over 14 amino acids. The V end was cut by 8 bases, the J end by 1 base, with 9 bases between. The CDR3 nucleotides read TGTGCCAGCGATGGGACTTCTGGGGCCAACGTCCTGACTTTC. Protein product: CASDGTSGANVLTF.

J is TRBJ2-7 and V is TRBV7-8; D unclear. This CDR3 is 15 amino acids long. CDR1 is SGHVS, CDR2 FQNEAQ, per germline. Trimming removed 1 base from V and 1 base from J, with 11 bases in between. DNA for the CDR3: TGTGCCAGCAGCTTAGACCCGGGCGGTTCCTACGAGCAGTACTTC. It translates to CASSLDPGGSYEQYF.

J is TRBJ2-3 and V is TRBV10-3; D possibly corresponds to TRBD1 (6 bases). This CDR3 region has 15 residues. The germline V and J ends were trimmed by 2 bases and 2 bases, with 11 bases remaining between them. Germline V gene data show CDR1 as ENHRY and CDR2 as SYGVKD. CDR3 protein: CAISEGQGHTDTQYF. CDR3 sequence (DNA): TGTGCCATCAGTGAGGGGCAGGGGCACACAGATACGCAGTATTTT.

The chain has TRBV9 and TRBJ1-5, with D possibly TRBD1 on 5 matching bases. Trimming removed 4 bases at V and 3 bases at J, with 14 bases between. This CDR3 has 15 residues. CDR1 and CDR2 from the germline V gene are SGDLS and YYNGEE. Written as DNA, the CDR3 is TGTGCCAGCAGCCCAAGCACAGGAAACAATCAGCCCCAGCATTTT. It specifies CASSPSTGNNQPQHF.

This chain connects TRBV9 to TRBJ2-1; D gene ambiguous. The germline V and J ends were trimmed by 7 bases and 0 bases, with 5 bases remaining between them. The CDR3 sequence is 12 residues long. CDR1 SGDLS and CDR2 YYNGEE come from the germline V gene. The DNA for the CDR3 is TGTGCCAGCGGTGCCTCCTACAATGAGCAGTTCTTC. Residues: CASGASYNEQFF.

The chain combines TRBV7-2 with TRBJ2-7, with 7 bases matching TRBD2. The germline CDR1 and CDR2 sequences are SGHTA and FQGNSA. The CDR3 contains 14 residues. Trimming took 2 bases from V and 2 from J; bases not matched to a gene: 3. The CDR3 sequence is CASSLSSGPYEQYF. The CDR3 bases are TGTGCCAGCAGCTTATCTAGCGGCCCCTACGAGCAGTACTTC.

V and J are TRBV5-6 and TRBJ2-1; D is undetermined. The V gene lost 0 bases and the J gene lost 2 bases, with 9 bases spanning the gap. The CDR3 is 15 residues long. CDR1 and CDR2 from the germline V gene are SGHDT and YYEEEE. In DNA, the CDR3 is TGTGCCAGCAGCTTGGAAGGGCTACCCTACAATGAGCAGTTCTTC. Translating it yields CASSLEGLPYNEQFF.

This rearrangement joins TRBV6-5 to TRBJ1-5; TRBD1 matches at 10 bases. Germline loops: CDR1 MNHEY, CDR2 SVGAGI. The CDR3 length is 15 residues. The trim removed 8 bases at V and 5 bases at J, leaving 9 bases unmatched. Written as DNA, the CDR3 is TGTGCCAGCGGATTGTCCGGGACAGGGGATCAGCCCCAGCATTTT. Translation gives CASGLSGTGDQPQHF.

The rearrangement uses TRBV5-6 and TRBJ2-7; D tentatively fits TRBD1 or TRBD2 (5 bases each). From germline, CDR1 is SGHDT and CDR2 YYEEEE. V was cut by 3 bases and J by 3 bases, with 13 bases left in between. The length of the CDR3 is 14 residues. CDR3 nucleotides: TGTGCCAGCAGCTCAGACTTGGGGGACTACGAGCAGTACTTC. Encoded protein: CASSSDLGDYEQYF.

This chain connects TRBV15 to TRBJ1-2; D perhaps matches TRBD1 (5 bases). CDR3 length equals 15 residues. Germline CDR1 is LNHNV and CDR2 is YYDKDF (reference sequence). The ends were cut back, 0 bases at V and 6 bases at J, with 14 bases in the middle. The CDR3 protein is CATSRDQPTVDGYTF. DNA of the CDR3: TGTGCCACCAGCAGAGATCAGCCGACAGTAGATGGCTACACCTTC.

The genes are TRBV10-3 and TRBJ2-4; the match to TRBD2 covers 7 bases. The CDR3 runs 16 residues. CDR1 ENHRY and CDR2 SYGVKD come from the germline V gene. V shed 0 bases and J 0 bases; nucleotides not matched to a gene: 2. In nucleotides, the CDR3 is TGTGCCATCAGTGAGTCAAGCGGGGTAGCCAAAAACATTCAGTACTTC. This translates into CAISESSGVAKNIQYF.

This clonotype was seen only once. This chain uses TRBV29-1 with TRBJ2-1, with D possibly TRBD2 on 6 matching bases. Germline CDR1 is SQVTM and CDR2 is ANQGSEA. V lost 5 bases and J 0 bases, leaving 14 bases between the germline ends. The length of the CDR3 is 15 residues. Here the CDR3 DNA reads TGCAGCGTTCTCGGTGGGGAGGTCTCCTACAATGAGCAGTTCTTC. The encoded protein is CSVLGGEVSYNEQFF.

The chain recombines TRBV11-2 with TRBJ2-1, with D possibly TRBD1 on 5 matching bases. The CDR3 contains 14 residues. Germline CDR1 and CDR2: SGHAT and FQNNGV. V was trimmed by 1 base and J by 5 bases, leaving 9 bases between them. CDR3 loop: CASSLAGPNNEQFF. The CDR3 DNA follows: TGTGCCAGCAGCTTAGCAGGGCCGAACAATGAGCAGTTCTTC.

The rearrangement links TRBV29-1 to TRBJ2-3, with D perhaps matching TRBD1 or TRBD2 (5 bases each). Germline V gene data show CDR1 as SQVTM and CDR2 as ANQGSEA. The V end was cut by 7 bases, the J end by 1 base, with 15 bases between. The CDR3 runs to 14 residues. CDR3 DNA: TGCAGCGGAGATATGGGGGTAGGCACAGATACGCAGTATTTT. Translated: CSGDMGVGTDTQYF.

V usage is TRBV20-1 and J usage is TRBJ1-1, with TRBD1 matching 7 bases. This CDR3 is built from 15 residues. Germline CDR1 DFQATT, CDR2 SNEGSKA (reference sequence). Germline trimming cut 5 bases from V and 7 bases from J; bases unmatched to any gene: 16. The CDR3 DNA reads TGCAGTGCTGTGATACAGGGGAACGCGGTCGGTGAAGCTTTCTTT. Amino acid sequence: CSAVIQGNAVGEAFF.

The chain links TRBV9 to TRBJ2-1, with 9 bases aligning to TRBD2. V lost 0 bases, J lost 0 bases, and 4 bases stayed unmatched. Germline CDR1 reads SGDLS; CDR2 reads YYNGEE. The CDR3 totals 17 residues. Written as DNA, the CDR3 is TGTGCCAGCAGCGTAGTGCTAGCGGGGCCCTCCTACAATGAGCAGTTCTTC. Amino acids: CASSVVLAGPSYNEQFF.

This rearrangement joins TRBV6-1 to TRBJ2-1, with TRBD1 as a possible D gene (6 bases). This CDR3 is 13 amino acids long. Germline loops: CDR1 MNHNS, CDR2 SASEGT. V was clipped by 8 bases and J by 4 bases, with 12 bases between them. The CDR3 sequence: CASWGQRYNEQFF. The CDR3 nucleotides read TGTGCCAGCTGGGGGCAACGGTACAATGAGCAGTTCTTC.

V is TRBV29-1 and J is TRBJ1-1; D gene unclear. Germline CDR1 and CDR2: SQVTM and ANQGSEA. The CDR3 runs 10 residues. V lost 7 bases to trimming and J lost 2 bases, with 5 bases between them. CDR3 protein: CSGANTEAFF. The CDR3 DNA sequence: TGCAGCGGGGCAAACACTGAAGCTTTCTTT.

V is TRBV27 and J is TRBJ1-2, with TRBD1 matching 8 bases. This CDR3 has 14 residues. The V gene end was trimmed by 5 bases and the J gene end by 8 bases; junction bases not matched to a gene: 10. CDR1 is MNHEY, CDR2 SMNVEV, per germline (reference sequence). CDR3 sequence (DNA): TGTGCCAGCAGTAAACAAGGACAGGGCTACGGCTACACCTTC. Amino acid sequence: CASSKQGQGYGYTF.

The V gene is TRBV5-1, the J gene TRBJ2-1; 7 positions agree with TRBD1. Looked up from germline, CDR1 is SGHRS and CDR2 is YFSETQ. V dropped 3 bases and J dropped 3; count of bases not matched to a gene: 6. This CDR3 is 15 amino acids long. Written as DNA, the CDR3 is TGCGCCAGCAGCTGGGACAGTACTATCTACAATGAGCAGTTCTTC. Residues: CASSWDSTIYNEQFF.

The rearrangement links TRBV7-8 to TRBJ2-1; D is uncertain. The CDR3 is 11 residues long. Trimming shortened V by 6 bases and J by 9 bases, and 9 bases separated the two germline ends. CDR1 is SGHVS, CDR2 FQNEAQ, per germline. CDR3 region: CASSWEAEQFF. The CDR3 region has the DNA TGTGCCAGCAGTTGGGAAGCTGAGCAGTTCTTC.

CDR3 sequence: CAWSSRPFNTEAFF. The DNA of the CDR3 is TGTGCCTGGAGTTCCCGACCCTTTAACACTGAAGCTTTCTTT. The chain links TRBV30 to TRBJ1-1, with D hard to call. This CDR3 is 14 amino acids long. Germline V gene lookup returns CDR1 GTSNPN and CDR2 SVGIG (reference sequence). Trimming took off 2 bases at V and 2 bases at J, with 12 bases between the two ends.

This sequence joins TRBV7-2 and TRBJ1-2; D is undetermined. Germline assignment: CDR1 SGHTA and CDR2 FQGNSA. The CDR3 is made up of 12 amino acids. V was shortened by 3 bases and J by 8 bases, with 10 bases between the two germline ends. CDR3 nucleotide sequence: TGTGCCAGCAGCTTTTTCCCGTGGGGCTACACCTTC. Protein product: CASSFFPWGYTF.

The gene calls are TRBV29-1 and TRBJ1-2; possibly TRBD1 for D (5 bases). The CDR3 length is 13 residues. V lost 4 bases and J lost 1, with 10 bases in between. The germline V gene has CDR1 SQVTM and CDR2 ANQGSEA. CDR3 residues: CSVVGGINYGYTF. In nucleotides, the CDR3 is TGCAGCGTTGTGGGGGGAATTAACTATGGCTACACCTTC.

The chain combines TRBV20-1 with TRBJ2-7, with no clear D. V shed 3 bases and J shed 6 bases, with 12 bases lying between them. Germline V gene sequence: CDR1 DFQATT, CDR2 SNEGSKA (reference sequence). The CDR3 contains 12 residues. The CDR3 loop reads CSARSRSSEQYF. CDR3 bases: TGCAGTGCTAGGTCTAGGTCTAGCGAGCAGTACTTC.

The chain's CDR3 is CASSTTSWGGYTF. The CDR3 bases are TGTGCCAGCAGTACCACCTCCTGGGGTGGCTACACCTTC. The V and J genes are TRBV13 and TRBJ1-2; no clear D. Trimming removed 6 bases from V and 7 bases from J, with 15 bases in between. The CDR3 is 13 residues long. Germline values: CDR1 PRHDT, CDR2 FYEKMQ (reference sequence).